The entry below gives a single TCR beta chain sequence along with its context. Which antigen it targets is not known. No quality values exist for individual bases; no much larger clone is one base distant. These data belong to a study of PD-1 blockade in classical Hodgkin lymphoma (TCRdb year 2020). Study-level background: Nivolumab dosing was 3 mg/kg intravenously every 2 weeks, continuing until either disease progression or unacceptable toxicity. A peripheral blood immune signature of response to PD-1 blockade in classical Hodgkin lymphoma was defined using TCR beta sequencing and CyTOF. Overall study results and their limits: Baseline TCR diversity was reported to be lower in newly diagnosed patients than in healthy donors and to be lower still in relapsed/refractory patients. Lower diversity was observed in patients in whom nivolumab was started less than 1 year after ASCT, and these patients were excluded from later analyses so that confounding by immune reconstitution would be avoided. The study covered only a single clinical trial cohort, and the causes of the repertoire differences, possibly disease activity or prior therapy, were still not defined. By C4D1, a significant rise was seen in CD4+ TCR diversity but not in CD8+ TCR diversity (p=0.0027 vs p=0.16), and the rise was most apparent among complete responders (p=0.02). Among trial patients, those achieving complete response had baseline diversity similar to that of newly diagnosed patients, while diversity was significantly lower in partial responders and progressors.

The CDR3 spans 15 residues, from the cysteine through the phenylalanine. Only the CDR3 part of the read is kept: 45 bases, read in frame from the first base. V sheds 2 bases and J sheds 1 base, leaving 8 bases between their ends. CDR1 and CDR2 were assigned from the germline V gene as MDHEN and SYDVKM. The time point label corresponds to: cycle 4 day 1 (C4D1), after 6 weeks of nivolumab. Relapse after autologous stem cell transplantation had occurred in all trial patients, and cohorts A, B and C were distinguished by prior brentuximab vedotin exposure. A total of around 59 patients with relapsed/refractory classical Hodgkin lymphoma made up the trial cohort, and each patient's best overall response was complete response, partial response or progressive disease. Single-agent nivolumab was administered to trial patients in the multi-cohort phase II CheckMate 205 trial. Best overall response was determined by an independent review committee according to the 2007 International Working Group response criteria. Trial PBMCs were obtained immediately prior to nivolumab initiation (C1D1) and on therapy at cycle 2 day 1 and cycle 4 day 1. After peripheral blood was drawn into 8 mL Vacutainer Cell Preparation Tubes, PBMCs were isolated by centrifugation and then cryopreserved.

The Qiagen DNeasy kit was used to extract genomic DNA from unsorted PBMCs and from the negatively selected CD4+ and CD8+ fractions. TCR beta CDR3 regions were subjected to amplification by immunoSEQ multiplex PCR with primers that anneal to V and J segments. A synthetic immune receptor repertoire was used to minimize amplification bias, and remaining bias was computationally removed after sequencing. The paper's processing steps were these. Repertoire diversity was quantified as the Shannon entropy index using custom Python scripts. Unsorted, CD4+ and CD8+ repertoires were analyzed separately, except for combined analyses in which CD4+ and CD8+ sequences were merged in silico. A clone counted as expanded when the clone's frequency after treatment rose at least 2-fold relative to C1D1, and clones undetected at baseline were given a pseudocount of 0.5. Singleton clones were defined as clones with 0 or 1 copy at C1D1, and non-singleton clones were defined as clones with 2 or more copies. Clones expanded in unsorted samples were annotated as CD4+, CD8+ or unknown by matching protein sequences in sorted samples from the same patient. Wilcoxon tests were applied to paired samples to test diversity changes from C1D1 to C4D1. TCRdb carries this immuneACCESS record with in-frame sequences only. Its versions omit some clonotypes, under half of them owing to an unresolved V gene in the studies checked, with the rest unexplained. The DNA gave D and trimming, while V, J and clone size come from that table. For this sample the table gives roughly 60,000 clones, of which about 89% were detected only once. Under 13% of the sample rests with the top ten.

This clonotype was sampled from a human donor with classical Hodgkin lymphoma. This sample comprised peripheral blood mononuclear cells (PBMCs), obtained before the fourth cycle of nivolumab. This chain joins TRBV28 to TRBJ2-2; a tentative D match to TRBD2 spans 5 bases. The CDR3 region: CASSLTGRNTGELFF. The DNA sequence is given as TGTGCCAGCAGTTTAACGGGGAGGAACACCGGGGAGCTGTTTTTT.